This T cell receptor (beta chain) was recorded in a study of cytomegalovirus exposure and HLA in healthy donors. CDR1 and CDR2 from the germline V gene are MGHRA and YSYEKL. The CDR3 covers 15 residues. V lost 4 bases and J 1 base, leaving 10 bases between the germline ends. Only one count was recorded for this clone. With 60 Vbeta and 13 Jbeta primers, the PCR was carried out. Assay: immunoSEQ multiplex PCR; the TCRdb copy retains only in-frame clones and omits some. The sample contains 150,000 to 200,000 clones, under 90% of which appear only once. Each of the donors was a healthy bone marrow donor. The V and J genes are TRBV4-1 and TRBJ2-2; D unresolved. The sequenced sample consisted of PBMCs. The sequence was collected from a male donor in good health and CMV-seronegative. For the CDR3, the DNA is TGCGCCAGCAGCCCGCGGAACGGGAACACCGGGGAGCTGTTTTTT. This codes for CASSPRNGNTGELFF.